This is a list of T cell receptor beta chains from one sample in a study of blood T cells in healthy people across ages. A single record per CDR3 protein comes from TCRdb applying MiXCR to the 5' RACE reads. This sample has fewer than 2 million distinct CDR3 sequences, with about two fifths found just once. Sequenced: blood. Receptors originate from a human donor in good health. The CDR3 runs from the conserved cysteine through the conserved F or W.

V,J,CDR3
TRBV20-1,TRBJ2-5,CSARGGQGQETQYF
TRBV13,TRBJ1-2,CASSLLPGQGSYGYTF
TRBV7-2,TRBJ2-5,CASSLEVQRGTGTQYF
TRBV7-2,TRBJ2-1,CASSPVAPGVYNEQFF
TRBV4-3,TRBJ2-3,CASSQVGTGSTQYF
TRBV6-2/TRBV6-3,TRBJ1-2,CASSYLTEIQDYGYTF
TRBV12-3/TRBV12-4,TRBJ2-5,CASSGDYKETQYF
TRBV6-5,TRBJ1-2,CASSRDRVHYGYTF
TRBV20-1,TRBJ2-1,CSARVGRAVFSYNEQFF
TRBV4-3,TRBJ2-7,CASSQDWSGSSYEQYF
TRBV12-3/TRBV12-4,TRBJ2-3,CAGSQSGGTDTQYF
TRBV12-3/TRBV12-4,NA,CASSPSGGHSYEQYF
TRBV29-1,TRBJ2-4,CSVEGLQGAFGIQYF
TRBV7-9,TRBJ2-5,CASSPRDRGYQETQYF
TRBV7-2,TRBJ2-5,CASSFRAGRDETQYF
TRBV6-6,TRBJ2-1,CASSYTWGGGILNEQFF
TRBV9,TRBJ2-2,CASSGKRGGIGELFF
TRBV2,TRBJ1-5,CASSPSYQPQHF
TRBV4-1,TRBJ1-3,CTSSQVGSAVGNTIYF
TRBV28,TRBJ1-5,CASRSNQPQHF
TRBV7-2,TRBJ2-5,CACSLSETQYF
TRBV29-1,TRBJ2-7,CSAEGYHEQYF
TRBV5-1,TRBJ1-6,CASSLETASPLHF
TRBV20-1,TRBJ1-4,CSAGTGGSEKLFF
TRBV11-2,TRBJ2-5,CASSSASGGAEETQYF
TRBV6-5,TRBJ1-1,CASSSRAYTEAFF
TRBV10-3,TRBJ2-1,CAIRGTGGFEQFF
TRBV6-2/TRBV6-3,TRBJ1-2,CASSPTVYYGYTF